This record covers a single T cell receptor beta chain. Its matching antigen is unknown. This record belongs to a study of beta chain features in type 1 diabetes. Expressed TCRB transcripts were sequenced, since all the RNA that had been isolated was reverse transcribed. Average reads for naive, central memory and regulatory T cell samples were some 3.9 million. Assay: immunoSEQ multiplex PCR; the TCRdb copy retains only in-frame clones and omits some. The data show about 160,000 clones, about 7.8% seen once. Study-wide results and limits: Among patients with Type 1 diabetes, TCRB CDR3s were moderately but significantly shorter in every one of the four CD4+ subsets. cDNA sequencing could over-represent cells with high TCR expression.

CD4+ naive, central memory, regulatory and stem cell-like memory subsets were isolated by sorting on CD45RO/CCR7/CD25/CD127/CD95/CD27. Deletions cut 7 bases from V and 6 bases from J, with 18 bases between. The CDR3 extends over 14 amino acids. In germline, CDR1 is SGHTA, CDR2 FQGNSA. This TCR was recovered from a woman in her forties with type 1 diabetes. J is TRBJ1-2 and V is TRBV7-2, with a possible D match to TRBD1 (6 bases). The sample taken for sequencing was central memory CD4+ T cells from blood. The CDR3 protein is CASIHEGGGNGYTF. The DNA of the CDR3 is TGTGCCAGCATCCACGAAGGGGGAGGGAATGGCTACACCTTC.